This TCR beta chain was profiled in a study of blood T cells in healthy people across ages. This CDR3 is 15 amino acids long. The V gene end was trimmed by 0 bases and the J gene end by 2 bases; junction bases not matched to a gene: 2. Germline CDR1 and CDR2: SGHAT and FQNNGV. Primers used in a second PCR of about 7 to 12 cycles were a sample-barcoded 5' primer and a J-beta primer mix. Each CDR3 protein is one row after TCRdb ran MiXCR on the 5' RACE reads. The table shows 650,000 to 800,000 distinct CDR3 sequences, with more than 40% occurring only once. The receptor's source is a man between 60 and 75 years old in good health. The rearrangement joins TRBV11-2 to TRBJ2-3; 7 nucleotides align to TRBD2. The sequenced material came from blood. CDR3 amino acids: CASSLDRGVTDTQYF. The CDR3 DNA reads as TGTGCCAGCAGCTTAGATCGGGGGGTCACAGATACGCAGTATTTT.